One T cell receptor (beta chain) is described in this entry. The clone's antigen remains unknown. No per-base quality is available; no much larger clone lies one base away. The germline V gene encodes CDR1 SEHNR and CDR2 FQNEAQ (reference sequence). The cysteine opens and the phenylalanine closes a CDR3 of 13 amino acids. Left in the record is the CDR3 DNA by itself, 39 bases read in frame from the first base. V drops 6 bases and J drops 8 bases, leaving 13 bases in between. The data were taken from a study of blood T cell repertoires in COVID-19 (dated by TCRdb to about 2020). Background for the entire study: Samples from collaborators originated in the United States, Italy and Spain and spanned both the acute and convalescent phases of COVID-19. The material from the prospective study consisted of cDNA or gDNA derived from T cells, B-cell-depleted T cells, or PBMCs. Deeply sampled blood TCRbeta repertoires from subjects exposed to, actively infected with, or recovered from COVID-19 were included in the dataset. A freely available public database, intended as a resource for researchers studying the immune response to SARS-CoV-2, is where the repertoires were released. Samples came from the ongoing ImmuneRACE study (first 160 participants) plus 1,254 subjects from 6 global collaborators. A de-identified subject ID, COVID-19 status, age in years and sex were almost always included in the sample metadata. Where HLA class I and class II types were available, the types were taken from metadata supplied by the sample provider, not from assay-based typing. The research as a whole found: Clinical and demographic metadata were provided uncurated, with the amount varying by source and participant.

The immunoSEQ Assay, a bias-controlled multiplex PCR, was used to amplify TCRbeta CDR3 regions from genomic DNA. Under the source paper's analysis protocol: Nucleated cell counts per sample were estimated from amplification of reference gene primers within the assay. To quantify the absolute abundance of each unique TCRbeta CDR3 rearrangement, sequence reads were collapsed and filtered. For each sample, productive Simpson clonality was calculated by taking the square root of Simpson's diversity index across productive rearrangements. Imported from immuneACCESS, the table was reduced by TCRdb to in-frame sequences with V and J called. These copies leave out some clones; in studies compared against another copy, an unresolved V gene accounts for under half, and the cause of the remainder is not known. V, J and clone size derive from that table, while D and trimming were established from the DNA sequence. In all, the sample holds some 490,000 clones, and around 85% of those were seen once. The ten top clones hold 8% to 9.5% of the sample.

In the prospective study, participants were about 18 to 100 years old, resided in about two dozen geographic areas of the United States, and were enrolled through a virtual design. In the prospective study, cohorts were assigned on the basis of participant-reported clinical history obtained from a screening survey and a study questionnaire. For ImmuneRACE Cohort 3, a participant was defined as recovered based on two consecutive negative NP/OP PCR tests, clearance by a healthcare professional, or resolution of symptoms. Each participant in the prospective study had whole blood, serum and a nasopharyngeal or oropharyngeal swab collected by mobile phlebotomists. Additional blood draws and questionnaires over an approximately 2-month period could optionally be provided by prospective study participants. Before DNA extraction, prospective study blood samples were shipped either frozen or at room temperature.

The sequenced sample consisted of PBMCs or T cells enriched from blood (not recorded which). The sequence was collected from a woman aged 60-75 years who had recovered from COVID-19. The V gene is TRBV7-9 and the J gene is TRBJ1-4; no D gene can be assigned with confidence. The CDR3 loop reads CASSFRGGEKLFF. The DNA reads as follows: TGTGCCAGCAGTTTCCGGGGAGGCGAAAAACTGTTTTTT.